Following are 32 T cell receptor beta chains from one sample sequenced in a study of graft-versus-host responses after intestinal transplantation. What these receptors recognize is not known. Assay used: immunoSEQ multiplex PCR; TCRdb lists only in-frame clones, some missing. In the table there are about 130,000 clones, 85% to 95% of which are singletons. The sample was unstimulated CD4+ T cells sorted from spleen or lymph node cells, taken before intestinal transplant. These receptors were taken from a human donor who received an intestinal transplant.

This chain uses TRBV4-2 with TRBJ1-5; 8 nucleotides line up with TRBD1. The germline gives CDR1 LGHNA, CDR2 YNFKEQ. This CDR3 contains 16 residues. The V and J ends lost 0 bases and 2 bases, in that order; junction bases with no gene match: 3. The chain's CDR3 is CASSQEDRGGNQPQHF. The CDR3 nucleotides read TGTGCCAGCAGCCAAGAAGACAGGGGAGGCAATCAGCCCCAGCATTTT.

The gene calls are TRBV30 and TRBJ1-2; D gene uncertain. The germline V gene encodes CDR1 GTSNPN and CDR2 SVGIG (reference sequence). Trimming took 0 bases from V and 4 from J, leaving 9 bases between them. The CDR3 has 13 amino acids. CDR3 bases: TGTGCCTGGAGTGTCCAACCGTCCTATGGCTACACCTTC. This codes for CAWSVQPSYGYTF.

V and J are TRBV5-4 and TRBJ2-7, with D perhaps being TRBD1 or TRBD2 (5 bases each). The CDR3 runs 15 residues. With 4 bases removed from V and 4 bases from J, the gap between germline ends came to 18 bases. Germline values: CDR1 SGHNT, CDR2 YYREEE (reference sequence). The CDR3 loop reads CASSPDTGRGYEQYF. The CDR3 DNA reads TGTGCCAGCAGCCCGGACACTGGTCGAGGGTACGAGCAGTACTTC.

The table lists this clone with a count of one. The chain uses TRBV11-2 and TRBJ2-5; D unresolved. This CDR3 contains 12 residues. Germline assignment: CDR1 SGHAT and CDR2 FQNNGV. V lost 4 bases, J lost 5 bases, and 8 bases lay in between. The CDR3 here is CASSYLRETQYF. The CDR3 bases are TGTGCCAGCAGCTACCTGAGGGAGACCCAGTACTTC.

V and J are TRBV6-1 and TRBJ1-5, with TRBD1 identical over 7 bases. Germline V CDR1 and CDR2: MNHNS, SASEGT. CDR3 length equals 17 residues. J gave up 2 bases and V 2 bases, and 9 bases lay outside the gene matches. The CDR3 DNA sequence: TGTGCCAGCAGTGAAAGAGGGTACAGGGGTGGCAATCAGCCCCAGCATTTT. This gives the protein CASSERGYRGGNQPQHF.

The chain employs TRBV10-3 and TRBJ2-7, with D possibly TRBD2 on 5 matching bases. Trimming removed 4 bases from V and 3 bases from J, with 13 bases in between. Germline V gene data show CDR1 as ENHRY and CDR2 as SYGVKD. CDR3 length: 14 residues. DNA of the CDR3: TGTGCCATCAGTGTAGTGGACGGAGGCTACGAGCAGTACTTC. It translates to CAISVVDGGYEQYF.

The gene calls are TRBV27 and TRBJ1-2; the match to TRBD1 covers 8 bases. The germline CDR1 and CDR2 sequences are MNHEY and SMNVEV (reference sequence). The CDR3 consists of 15 residues. V lost 4 bases and J lost 4; bases outside the gene matches: 8. Here the CDR3 reads CASSSAGGLGYGYTF. The CDR3 DNA reads as TGTGCCAGCAGTTCGGCAGGGGGCTTGGGCTATGGCTACACCTTC.

This chain links TRBV7-9 with TRBJ1-1, with 10 nucleotides matching TRBD1. This CDR3 contains 16 residues. V lost 1 base to trimming and J lost 4 bases; unmatched junction nucleotides: 6. CDR1 and CDR2 (germline): SEHNR, FQNEAQ (reference sequence). Here the CDR3 reads CASSLGQGASATEAFF. The CDR3, as DNA: TGTGCCAGCAGCTTAGGACAGGGGGCCTCTGCCACTGAAGCTTTCTTT.

The genes are TRBV7-2 and TRBJ1-4; TRBD1 agrees at 7 bases. This CDR3 has 15 amino acids. Trimming took 4 bases from V and 5 from J; bases not matched to a gene: 7. In germline, CDR1 is SGHTA, CDR2 FQGNSA. The CDR3 here is CASSSLQGQNEKLFF. Written as DNA, the CDR3 is TGTGCCAGCAGCTCTTTACAGGGGCAAAATGAAAAACTGTTTTTT. The whole variable domain, remainder taken from reference TRBV7-2 and TRBJ1-4, is GAGVSQSPSNKVTEKGKDVELRCDPISGHTALYWYRQSLGQGLEFLIYFQGNSAPDKSGLPSDRFSAERTGGSVSTLTIQRTQQEDSAVYLCASSSLQGQNEKLFFGSGTQLSVL.

The rearrangement uses TRBV28 and TRBJ1-6, with 9 bases that match TRBD1. Germline V gene sequence: CDR1 MDHEN, CDR2 SYDVKM. V was pared by 5 bases and J by 7 bases, with 6 bases of the junction left unmatched. The CDR3 contains 15 residues. The CDR3 region is CASSPGTGRNSPLHF. CDR3 coding DNA: TGTGCCAGCAGTCCCGGGACAGGGAGAAATTCACCCCTCCACTTT.

Points on this clone: Other DNA sequences within the sample encode an identical CDR3. This sequence joins TRBV9 and TRBJ2-2, with 8 nucleotides matching TRBD1. The trim removed 2 bases at V and 2 bases at J, leaving 5 bases unmatched. This CDR3 is 16 amino acids long. The germline gives CDR1 SGDLS, CDR2 YYNGEE. The CDR3 reads CASSVTGGSNTGELFF. CDR3 in DNA: TGTGCCAGCAGCGTTACAGGGGGTAGTAACACCGGGGAGCTGTTTTTT.

This clone was recorded once. The chain employs TRBV19 and TRBJ1-3; TRBD1 might be the D (5 bases). V was clipped by 4 bases and J by 4 bases, with 14 bases between them. CDR1 LNHDA and CDR2 SQIVND come from the germline V gene (reference sequence). The CDR3 has 15 amino acids. The CDR3: CASSSGQGYGNTIYF. CDR3 in DNA: TGTGCCAGTAGTAGCGGCCAGGGCTACGGAAACACCATATATTTT.

The J gene is TRBJ2-1, the V gene TRBV19; D is possibly TRBD2 (6 bases). Trimming left V 3 bases short and J 7 bases short, with 16 bases between. The CDR3 length is 15 residues. Germline V CDR1 and CDR2: LNHDA, SQIVND (reference sequence). The CDR3 nucleotides read TGTGCCAGTAGTATTACGGAGGGCTCTAGAAATGAGCAGTTCTTC. It translates to CASSITEGSRNEQFF.

V usage is TRBV5-1 and J usage is TRBJ2-5; 11 bases match TRBD2. The J call may be in error: the DNA end matches TRBJ2-7 better. The germline gives CDR1 SGHRS, CDR2 YFSETQ. The length of the CDR3 is 14 residues. CDR3 DNA: TGCGCCAGCGCGGTAGCGGGAGGGCCCTACGAGCAGTACTTC. Its translation is CASAVAGGPYEQYF.

Worth noting for this clone: The CDR3 ends on some other residue instead of the conserved phenylalanine or tryptophan, so this is likely a read error. This rearrangement joins TRBV10-2 to TRBJ1-5; D is unclear. The CDR3 totals 14 residues. Germline V gene lookup returns CDR1 WSHSY and CDR2 SAAADI. V lost 6 bases, J lost 2 bases, and 11 bases lay in between. The CDR3, as DNA: TGCGCCAGCAGCCTCGGGCAGGGCAATCAGCCCCAGCATCTT. Translated, it gives CASSLGQGNQPQHL.

The chain couples TRBV28 to TRBJ1-5; D is undetermined. The V gene's germline CDR1 is MDHEN and CDR2 SYDVKM. This CDR3 is built from 13 residues. Trimming removed 8 bases at V and 3 bases at J, with 11 bases between. As DNA, the CDR3 is TGTGCCAGCCTTAGGAGGGACAATCAGCCCCAGCATTTT. Its protein is CASLRRDNQPQHF.

With respect to this clone: At the DNA level, this CDR3 is encoded by other sequences in the same sample as well. This chain uses TRBV11-2 with TRBJ2-7; D ambiguous. CDR1 is SGHAT and CDR2 is FQNNGV in the germline V gene. V lost 2 bases, J lost 1 base, and 12 bases lay in between. The CDR3 extends over 15 amino acids. The CDR3 coding sequence is TGTGCCAGCAGCTTATACGGTGGGAAATCCTACGAGCAGTACTTC. Its translation: CASSLYGGKSYEQYF.

V usage is TRBV6-1 and J usage is TRBJ1-3, with D unclear. Germline assignment: CDR1 MNHNS and CDR2 SASEGT. V was trimmed by 0 bases and J by 0 bases, leaving 18 bases between them. The length of the CDR3 is 19 residues. The CDR3 loop is CASSEAPPGQYPSGNTIYF. The CDR3 nucleotides read TGTGCCAGCAGTGAAGCCCCCCCCGGGCAGTACCCCTCTGGAAACACCATATATTTT.

This chain uses TRBV5-1 with TRBJ2-7, with D maybe TRBD2 (5 bases). The V gene lost 4 bases and the J gene lost 0 bases, with 17 bases spanning the gap. Germline CDR1 is SGHRS and CDR2 is YFSETQ. CDR3 length: 16 residues. The CDR3, as DNA: TGCGCCAGCAGCCCTGCTGAGACTATTAACTCCTACGAGCAGTACTTC. Translation: CASSPAETINSYEQYF. The complete variable domain, with remaining parts taken from reference TRBV5-1 and TRBJ2-7, reads KAGVTQTPRYLIKTRGQQVTLSCSPISGHRSVSWYQQTPGQGLQFLFEYFSETQRNKGNFPGRFSGRQFSNSRSEMNVSTLELGDSALYLCASSPAETINSYEQYFGPGTRLTVT.

The V call is TRBV7-3, the J call TRBJ2-7; TRBD2 agrees at 7 bases. The CDR3 spans 15 residues. Losses at the gene ends were 5 bases for V and 3 bases for J; bases not matched to a gene: 10. Per germline, CDR1 SGHTA and CDR2 FQGTGA. CDR3 DNA sequence: TGTGCCAGCAGCCCCTATGGCGGGAGAATCTACGAGCAGTACTTC. Amino acid sequence: CASSPYGGRIYEQYF.

The chain combines TRBV11-2 with TRBJ2-5; 7 nucleotides agree with TRBD1. This CDR3 contains 14 residues. V was clipped by 1 base and J by 4 bases; unmatched bases: 3. Germline loops: CDR1 SGHAT, CDR2 FQNNGV. DNA for the CDR3: TGTGCCAGCAGCTTAGTAGGGGGCGGAGAGACCCAGTACTTC. Translated: CASSLVGGGETQYF.

The chain has TRBV11-3 and TRBJ1-1, with D perhaps TRBD1 (5 bases). The CDR3 is 13 amino acids. Germline-derived CDR1 and CDR2 are SGHNT and YENEEA. V shed 5 bases and J shed 8 bases, with 15 bases lying between them. CDR3 region: CASSPGGSSEAFF. The CDR3 bases are TGTGCCAGCAGCCCCGGGGGGAGCTCAGAAGCTTTCTTT.

The CDR3 loop is CASSQVPGVYGTF. In DNA, the CDR3 is TGCGCCAGCAGCCAAGTTCCAGGGGTTTACGGCACCTTC. This chain connects TRBV4-3 to TRBJ1-2, with TRBD1 as a possible D gene (6 bases). With 1 base removed from V and 13 bases from J, the gap between germline ends came to 16 bases. This CDR3 region has 13 residues. Germline CDR1 and CDR2: LGHNA and YSLEER.

CDR3 sequence (DNA): TGTGCCAGCAGTTTATTAGGGGATACGCAGTATTTT. It encodes CASSLLGDTQYF. This chain uses TRBV27 with TRBJ2-3; D gene ambiguous. Germline lookup yields CDR1 MNHEY and CDR2 SMNVEV (reference sequence). V shed 1 base and J shed 6 bases, with 5 bases lying between them. The CDR3 is made up of 12 amino acids.

The chain has TRBV27 and TRBJ2-7, with D hard to call. Germline V lookup: CDR1 MNHEY, CDR2 SMNVEV (reference sequence). The CDR3 is 15 amino acids. V was shortened by 2 bases and J by 0 bases, with 11 bases between the two germline ends. The CDR3 loop is CASSLQGRTSYEQYF. The DNA of the CDR3 is TGTGCCAGCAGTTTACAAGGGCGGACCTCCTACGAGCAGTACTTC.

The chain employs TRBV11-3 and TRBJ2-3; 10 bases map to TRBD2. Germline V gene sequence: CDR1 SGHNT, CDR2 YENEEA. V gave up 3 bases and J gave up 4 bases; unmatched junction bases: 4. The CDR3 extends over 15 amino acids. CDR3 in amino acids: CASSFGTSASDTQYF. DNA of the CDR3: TGTGCCAGCAGCTTCGGGACTAGCGCGTCAGATACGCAGTATTTT.

V is TRBV4-1 and J is TRBJ2-1; TRBD2 agrees at 13 bases. Trimming cost V 4 bases and J 3 bases; bases outside gene matches: 9. CDR3 length equals 18 residues. Germline CDR1 reads MGHRA; CDR2 reads YSYEKL. CDR3 region: CASSLTSGRAWGYNEQFF. The CDR3 DNA reads TGCGCCAGCAGCCTCACTAGCGGGAGGGCCTGGGGCTACAATGAGCAGTTCTTC.

The V call is TRBV5-1, the J call TRBJ1-1; D is unresolved. This CDR3 is built from 16 residues. CDR1 is SGHRS, CDR2 YFSETQ, per germline. Trimming shortened V by 2 bases and J by 1 base, and 15 bases separated the two germline ends. CDR3 protein: CASSFGVGLGNTEAFF. In DNA, the CDR3 is TGCGCCAGCAGCTTTGGGGTGGGTCTAGGGAACACTGAAGCTTTCTTT. Filled out from reference TRBV5-1 and TRBJ1-1, the complete variable domain reads KAGVTQTPRYLIKTRGQQVTLSCSPISGHRSVSWYQQTPGQGLQFLFEYFSETQRNKGNFPGRFSGRQFSNSRSEMNVSTLELGDSALYLCASSFGVGLGNTEAFFGQGTRLTVV.

This chain joins TRBV6-5 and TRBJ1-1, with D hard to call. This CDR3 has 12 residues. The germline gives CDR1 MNHEY, CDR2 SVGAGI. V was cut by 0 bases and J by 8 bases, with 7 bases left in between. CDR3: CASSYSGVEAFF. CDR3 DNA sequence: TGTGCCAGCAGTTACTCTGGTGTAGAAGCTTTCTTT.

The rearrangement joins TRBV18 to TRBJ1-2, with D maybe TRBD1 (6 bases). Germline V gene data show CDR1 as KGHSH and CDR2 as LQKENI. V was trimmed by 6 bases and J by 2 bases, leaving 16 bases between them. CDR3 size: 15 residues. The CDR3 loop is CASSPGAERNYGYTF. The DNA of the CDR3 is TGTGCCAGCTCTCCGGGGGCGGAGAGAAACTATGGCTACACCTTC.

The chain uses TRBV6-1 and TRBJ1-5; D gene unclear. Germline V gives CDR1 MNHNS, CDR2 SASEGT. The CDR3 is 14 amino acids. With 6 bases removed from V and 0 bases from J, the gap between germline ends came to 9 bases. The CDR3 region is CASRSPYSNQPQHF. The DNA for the CDR3 is TGTGCCAGCAGGAGCCCCTATAGCAATCAGCCCCAGCATTTT.

The genes are TRBV30 and TRBJ1-2; 7 nucleotides match TRBD1. Germline CDR1 reads GTSNPN; CDR2 reads SVGIG (reference sequence). V gave up 1 base and J gave up 7 bases; unmatched junction bases: 0. The CDR3 covers 11 residues. The CDR3 loop is CAWSGQGGYTF. The CDR3 nucleotides are TGTGCCTGGAGTGGACAGGGTGGCTACACCTTC.